This T cell receptor beta chain is from a study of CD8 T cells in ankylosing spondylitis. General study results and limits: Disease-linked clones were reportedly significantly enriched in matched ankylosing spondylitis synovial fluid. Seven to nine highly homologous variants made up a TCR beta motif that seemed to typify ankylosing spondylitis blood.

A few counts support this clonotype. What it recognizes is unknown. Using its own MiXCR run on the 5' RACE reads, TCRdb lists one record per CDR3 protein. The sample has some 130,000 distinct CDR3 sequences; about a tenth are singletons. The CDR3 is 17 residues long. The V segment lost 3 bases and the J segment 1 base; nucleotides outside the gene matches: 12. From germline, CDR1 is DFQATT and CDR2 SNEGSKA (reference sequence). Sequenced: blood, either unsorted or a sorted T cell fraction (not recorded which). This chain links TRBV20-1 with TRBJ2-3, with 8 bases lining up with TRBD1. The receptor was derived from a male donor with ankylosing spondylitis or in good health (not recorded which). CDR3 sequence: CSARRVQRTGRTDTQYF. In DNA, the CDR3 is TGCAGTGCTAGGAGGGTACAAAGGACAGGGCGCACAGATACGCAGTATTTT.